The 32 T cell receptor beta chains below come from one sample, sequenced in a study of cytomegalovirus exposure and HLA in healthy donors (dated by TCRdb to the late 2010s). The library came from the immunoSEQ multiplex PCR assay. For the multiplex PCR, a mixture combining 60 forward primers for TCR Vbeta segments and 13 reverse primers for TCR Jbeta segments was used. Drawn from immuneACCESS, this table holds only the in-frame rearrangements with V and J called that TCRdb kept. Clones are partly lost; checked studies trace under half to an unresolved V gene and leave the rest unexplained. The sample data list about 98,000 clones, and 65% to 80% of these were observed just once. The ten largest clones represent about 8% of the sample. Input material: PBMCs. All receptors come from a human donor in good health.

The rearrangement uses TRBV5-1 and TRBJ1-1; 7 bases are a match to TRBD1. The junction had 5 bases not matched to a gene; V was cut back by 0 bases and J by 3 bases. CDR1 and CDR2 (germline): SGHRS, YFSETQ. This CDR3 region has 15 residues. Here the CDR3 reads CASSLVGRGDTEAFF. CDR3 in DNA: TGCGCCAGCAGCTTGGTTGGCAGGGGGGACACTGAAGCTTTCTTT.

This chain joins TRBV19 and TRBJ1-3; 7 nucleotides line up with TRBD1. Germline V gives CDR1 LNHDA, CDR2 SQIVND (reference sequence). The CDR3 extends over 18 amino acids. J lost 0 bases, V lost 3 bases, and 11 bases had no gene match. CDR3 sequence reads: CASSMFSGTVSSGNTIYF. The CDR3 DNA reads TGTGCCAGTAGTATGTTCTCCGGGACAGTGAGCTCTGGAAACACCATATATTTT.

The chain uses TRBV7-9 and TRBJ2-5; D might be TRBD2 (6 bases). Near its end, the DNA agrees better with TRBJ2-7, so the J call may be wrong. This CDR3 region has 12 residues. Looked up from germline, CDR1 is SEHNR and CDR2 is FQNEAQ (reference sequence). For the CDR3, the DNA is TGTGCCAGCAGCCCCGGGACTTACGAGCAGTACTTC. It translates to CASSPGTYEQYF.

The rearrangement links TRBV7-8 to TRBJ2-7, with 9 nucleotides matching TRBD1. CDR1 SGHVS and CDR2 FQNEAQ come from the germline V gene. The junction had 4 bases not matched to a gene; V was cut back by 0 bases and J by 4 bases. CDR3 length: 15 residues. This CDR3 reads CASSLAEDRGYEQYF. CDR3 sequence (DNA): TGTGCCAGCAGCTTAGCGGAGGACAGGGGATACGAGCAGTACTTC.

The CDR3 DNA follows: TGTGCCAGCAGTTTATCCAGGGGTCCTAATGAAAAACTGTTTTTT. Its protein is CASSLSRGPNEKLFF. The chain links TRBV27 to TRBJ1-4, with a possible D match to TRBD1 (6 bases). V lost 0 bases to trimming and J lost 3 bases, with 8 bases between them. The CDR3 length is 15 residues. Per germline, CDR1 MNHEY and CDR2 SMNVEV (reference sequence).

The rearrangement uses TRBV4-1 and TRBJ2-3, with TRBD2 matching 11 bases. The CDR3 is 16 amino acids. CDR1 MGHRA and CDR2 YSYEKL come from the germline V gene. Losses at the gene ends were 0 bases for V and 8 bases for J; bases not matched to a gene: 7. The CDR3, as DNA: TGCGCCAGCAGCCAAGAACACCTAGCGGGGGGTAGTACGCAGTATTTT. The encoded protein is CASSQEHLAGGSTQYF.

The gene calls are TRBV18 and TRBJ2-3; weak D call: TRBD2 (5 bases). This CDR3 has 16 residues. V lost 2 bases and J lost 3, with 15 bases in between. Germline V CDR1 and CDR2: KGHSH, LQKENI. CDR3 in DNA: TGTGCCAGCTCACCATCGGTGGGAGCTGGGACAGATACGCAGTATTTT. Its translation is CASSPSVGAGTDTQYF.

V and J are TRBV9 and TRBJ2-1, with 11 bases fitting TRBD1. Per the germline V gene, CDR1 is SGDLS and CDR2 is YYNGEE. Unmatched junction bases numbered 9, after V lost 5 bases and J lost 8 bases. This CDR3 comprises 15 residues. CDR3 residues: CASSRGQGATYEQFF. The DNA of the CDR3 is TGTGCCAGCAGTCGAGGACAGGGGGCGACCTATGAGCAGTTCTTC.

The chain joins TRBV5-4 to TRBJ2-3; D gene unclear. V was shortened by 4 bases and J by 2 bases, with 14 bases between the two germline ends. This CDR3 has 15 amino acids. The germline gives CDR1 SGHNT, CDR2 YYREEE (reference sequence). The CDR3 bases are TGTGCCAGCAGCGCCCCATGGCAGTCCACAGATACGCAGTATTTT. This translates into CASSAPWQSTDTQYF.

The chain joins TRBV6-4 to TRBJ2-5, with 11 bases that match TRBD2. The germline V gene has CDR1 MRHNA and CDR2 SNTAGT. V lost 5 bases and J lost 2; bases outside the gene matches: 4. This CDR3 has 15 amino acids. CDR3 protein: CASSPGLAVQETQYF. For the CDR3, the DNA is TGTGCCAGCAGTCCGGGACTAGCGGTTCAAGAGACCCAGTACTTC.

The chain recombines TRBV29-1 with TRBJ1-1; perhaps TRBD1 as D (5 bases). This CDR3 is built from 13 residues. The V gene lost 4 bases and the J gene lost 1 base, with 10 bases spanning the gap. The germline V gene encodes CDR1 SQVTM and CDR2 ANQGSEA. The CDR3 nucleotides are TGCAGCGTTGCCGTGGGGGGGAACACTGAAGCTTTCTTT. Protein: CSVAVGGNTEAFF.

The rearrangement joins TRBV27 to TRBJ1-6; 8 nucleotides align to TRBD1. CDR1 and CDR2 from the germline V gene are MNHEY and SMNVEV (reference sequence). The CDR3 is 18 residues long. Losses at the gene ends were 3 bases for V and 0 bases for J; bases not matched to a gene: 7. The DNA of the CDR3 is TGTGCCAGCAGTTTTCGGACAGGGTCGAGCTCCTATAATTCACCCCTCCACTTT. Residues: CASSFRTGSSSYNSPLHF.

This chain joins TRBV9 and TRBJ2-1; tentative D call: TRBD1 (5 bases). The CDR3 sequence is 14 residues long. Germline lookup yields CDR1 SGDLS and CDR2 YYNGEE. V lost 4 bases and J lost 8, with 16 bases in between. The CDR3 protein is CASSSQRTWDEQFF. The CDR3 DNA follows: TGTGCCAGCAGCAGCCAAAGGACATGGGATGAGCAGTTCTTC.

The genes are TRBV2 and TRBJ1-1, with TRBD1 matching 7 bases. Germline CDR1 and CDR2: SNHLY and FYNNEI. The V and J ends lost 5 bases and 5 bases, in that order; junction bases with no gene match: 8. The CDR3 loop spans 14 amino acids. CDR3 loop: CASSIDRVGTEAFF. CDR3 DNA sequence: TGTGCCAGCAGTATCGACAGGGTTGGAACTGAAGCTTTCTTT.

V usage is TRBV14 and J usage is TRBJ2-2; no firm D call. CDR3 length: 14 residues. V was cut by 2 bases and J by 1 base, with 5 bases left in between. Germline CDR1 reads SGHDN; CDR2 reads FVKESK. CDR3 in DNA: TGTGCCAGCAGCCAACAGGTGAACACCGGGGAGCTGTTTTTT. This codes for CASSQQVNTGELFF.

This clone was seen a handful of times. CDR3 region: CALGQGAVETQYF. The DNA of the CDR3 is TGTGCCCTGGGGCAGGGGGCTGTCGAGACCCAGTACTTC. The chain uses TRBV19 and TRBJ2-5; 8 positions agree with TRBD1. This CDR3 is 13 amino acids long. V shed 11 bases, J shed 5 bases, and the junction held 10 bases outside the gene matches. In germline, CDR1 is LNHDA, CDR2 SQIVND (reference sequence). Combining the CDR3 with reference TRBV19 and TRBJ2-5 gives the whole variable domain DGGITQSPKYLFRKEGQNVTLSCEQNLNHDAMYWYRQDPGQGLRLIYYSQIVNDFQKGDIAEGYSVSREKKESFPLTVTSAQKNPTAFYLCALGQGAVETQYFGPGTRLLVL.

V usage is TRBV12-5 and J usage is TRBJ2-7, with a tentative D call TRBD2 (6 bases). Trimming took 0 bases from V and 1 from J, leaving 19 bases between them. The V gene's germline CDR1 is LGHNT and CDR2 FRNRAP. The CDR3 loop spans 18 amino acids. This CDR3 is CASGLVGAGTRESYEQYF. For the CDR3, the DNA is TGTGCTAGTGGTTTGGTAGGGGCGGGGACCCGGGAATCCTACGAGCAGTACTTC. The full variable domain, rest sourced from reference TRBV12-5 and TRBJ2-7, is DARVTQTPRHKVTEMGQEVTMRCQPILGHNTVFWYRQTMMQGLELLAYFRNRAPLDDSGMPKDRFSAEMPDATLATLKIQPSEPRDSAVYFCASGLVGAGTRESYEQYFGPGTRLTVT.

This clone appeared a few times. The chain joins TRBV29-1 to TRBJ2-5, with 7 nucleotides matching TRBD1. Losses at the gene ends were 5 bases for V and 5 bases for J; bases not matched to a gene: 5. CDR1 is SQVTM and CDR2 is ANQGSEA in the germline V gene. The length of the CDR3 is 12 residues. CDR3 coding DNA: TGCAGCGTTAATAGGGGGCTTGAGACCCAGTACTTC. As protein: CSVNRGLETQYF.

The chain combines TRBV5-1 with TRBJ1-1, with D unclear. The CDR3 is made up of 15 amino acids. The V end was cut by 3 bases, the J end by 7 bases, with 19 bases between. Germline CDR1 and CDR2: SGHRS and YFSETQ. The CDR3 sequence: CASSWVGDTTSEAFF. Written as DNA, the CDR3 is TGCGCCAGCAGCTGGGTCGGGGATACGACAAGTGAAGCTTTCTTT.

The CDR3 sequence is CASTWRGNRGQNIQYF. In DNA, the CDR3 is TGTGCCAGCACCTGGAGGGGAAACAGGGGCCAAAACATTCAGTACTTC. The chain links TRBV5-4 to TRBJ2-4; a possible D gene is TRBD1 (7 bases). CDR3 size: 16 residues. Germline lookup yields CDR1 SGHNT and CDR2 YYREEE (reference sequence). The V gene lost 6 bases and the J gene lost 5 bases, with 21 bases spanning the gap.

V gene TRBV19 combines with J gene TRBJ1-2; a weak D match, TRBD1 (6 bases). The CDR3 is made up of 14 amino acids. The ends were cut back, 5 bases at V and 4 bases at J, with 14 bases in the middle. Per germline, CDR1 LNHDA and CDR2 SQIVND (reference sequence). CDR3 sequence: CASSAQGQPYGYTF. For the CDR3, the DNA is TGTGCCAGTAGTGCCCAGGGGCAACCCTATGGCTACACCTTC.

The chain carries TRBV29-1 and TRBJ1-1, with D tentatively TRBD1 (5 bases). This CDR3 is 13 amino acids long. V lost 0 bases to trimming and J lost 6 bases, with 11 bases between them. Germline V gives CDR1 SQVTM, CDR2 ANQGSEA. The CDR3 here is CSVEDRGRAEAFF. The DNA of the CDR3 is TGCAGCGTTGAAGATAGAGGCAGGGCTGAAGCTTTCTTT. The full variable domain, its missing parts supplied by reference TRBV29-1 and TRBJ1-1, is SAVISQKPSRDICQRGTSLTIQCQVDSQVTMMFWYRQQPGQSLTLIATANQGSEATYESGFVIDKFPISRPNLTFSTLTVSNMSPEDSSIYLCSVEDRGRAEAFFGQGTRLTVV.

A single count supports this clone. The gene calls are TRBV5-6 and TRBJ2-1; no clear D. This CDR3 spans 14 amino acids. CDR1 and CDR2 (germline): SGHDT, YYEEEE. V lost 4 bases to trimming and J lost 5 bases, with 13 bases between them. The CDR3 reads CASSRYLTDNEQFF. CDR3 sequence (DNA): TGTGCCAGCAGCCGCTACCTAACCGACAATGAGCAGTTCTTC.

In nucleotides, the CDR3 is TGTGCCAGCAGTTTATCGAACAGGGGGCTTTCACCCCTCCACTTT. Translating it yields CASSLSNRGLSPLHF. V gene TRBV27 combines with J gene TRBJ1-6, with TRBD1 matching over 9 bases. V trimming: 0 bases; J trimming: 9 bases; junction bases outside the gene matches: 3. This CDR3 has 15 amino acids. Germline V gene sequence: CDR1 MNHEY, CDR2 SMNVEV (reference sequence).

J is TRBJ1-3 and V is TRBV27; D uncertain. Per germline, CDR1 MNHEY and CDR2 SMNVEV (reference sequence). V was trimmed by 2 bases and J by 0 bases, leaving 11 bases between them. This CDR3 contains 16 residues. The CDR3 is CASSLTHALSGNTIYF. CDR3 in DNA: TGTGCCAGCAGTTTAACCCATGCACTCTCTGGAAACACCATATATTTT.

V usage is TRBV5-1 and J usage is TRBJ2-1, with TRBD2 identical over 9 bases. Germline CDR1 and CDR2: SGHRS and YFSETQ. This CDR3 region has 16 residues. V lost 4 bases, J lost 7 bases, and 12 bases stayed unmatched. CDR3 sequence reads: CASSLYGGSGGNEQFF. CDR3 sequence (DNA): TGCGCCAGCAGCCTTTACGGGGGTAGCGGGGGAAATGAGCAGTTCTTC.

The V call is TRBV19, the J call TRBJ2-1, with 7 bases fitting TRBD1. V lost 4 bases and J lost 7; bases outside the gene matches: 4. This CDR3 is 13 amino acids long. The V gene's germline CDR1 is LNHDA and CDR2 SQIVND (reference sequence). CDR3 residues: CASSKDRRNEQFF. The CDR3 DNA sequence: TGTGCCAGTAGTAAGGACAGGAGGAATGAGCAGTTCTTC.

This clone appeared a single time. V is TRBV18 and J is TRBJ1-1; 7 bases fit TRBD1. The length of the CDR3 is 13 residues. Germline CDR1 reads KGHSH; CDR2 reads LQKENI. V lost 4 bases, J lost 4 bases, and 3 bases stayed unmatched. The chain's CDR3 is CASSQTGFTEAFF. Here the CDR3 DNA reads TGTGCCAGCTCACAGACAGGGTTCACTGAAGCTTTCTTT.

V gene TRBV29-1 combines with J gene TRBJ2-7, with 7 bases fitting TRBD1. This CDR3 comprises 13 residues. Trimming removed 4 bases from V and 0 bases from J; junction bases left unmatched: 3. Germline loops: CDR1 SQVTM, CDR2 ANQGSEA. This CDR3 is CSVGQGRSYEQYF. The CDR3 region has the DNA TGCAGCGTTGGACAGGGCCGCTCCTACGAGCAGTACTTC.

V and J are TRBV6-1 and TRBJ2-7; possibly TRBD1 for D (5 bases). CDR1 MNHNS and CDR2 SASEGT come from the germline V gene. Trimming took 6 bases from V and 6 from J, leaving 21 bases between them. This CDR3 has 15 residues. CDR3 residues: CASRDLRAGIREQYF. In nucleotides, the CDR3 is TGTGCCAGCAGGGACCTCCGGGCAGGGATCCGCGAGCAGTACTTC.

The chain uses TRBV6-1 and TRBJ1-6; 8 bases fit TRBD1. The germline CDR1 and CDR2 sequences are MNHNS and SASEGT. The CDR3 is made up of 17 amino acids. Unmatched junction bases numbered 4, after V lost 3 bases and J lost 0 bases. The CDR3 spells CASSDGQGGSYNSPLHF. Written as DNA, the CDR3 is TGTGCCAGCAGTGATGGACAGGGCGGCTCCTATAATTCACCCCTCCACTTT.

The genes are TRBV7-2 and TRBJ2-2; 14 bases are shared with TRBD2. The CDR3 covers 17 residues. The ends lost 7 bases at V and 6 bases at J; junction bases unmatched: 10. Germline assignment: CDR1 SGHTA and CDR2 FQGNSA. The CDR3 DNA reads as TGTGCCAGCACCATAAGGAGACTAGCGGGAGGGGCCGGGGAGCTGTTTTTT. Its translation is CASTIRRLAGGAGELFF.